These T cell receptor beta chains were read from a single sample in a study of cytomegalovirus exposure and HLA in healthy donors. Some clones are missing from TCRdb's copy, which holds only in-frame ones; the method was immunoSEQ multiplex PCR. The sample yields about 120,000 clones, approximately 75% seen once. The sequenced material came from PBMCs. The receptors were sampled from a man aged 40-49 years in good health and CMV-seronegative. CDR3s leave out the opening cysteine and the closing phenylalanine or tryptophan.

TRBV18	TRBJ1-3	ASSPPAGGFGNTIY
TRBV7-2	TRBJ2-7	ASSLGGTGKLEQY
TRBV28	-	ASLSPPGTGVYEQY
TRBV5-6	TRBJ1-2	ASSRGGKSHGYT
TRBV5-6	TRBJ1-6	ASSLVNRDNSPLH
TRBV27	TRBJ2-1	ASRDRNNEQF
TRBV10-3	TRBJ1-1	AISESTGGLNTEAF
TRBV2	TRBJ2-7	ASSPYNSLAGGPYEQY
TRBV6-1	TRBJ2-5	ASSERGLGTQY
TRBV27	TRBJ1-1	ASSLFLGTIRF
TRBV5-1	TRBJ2-6	ASRRTSSGANGLT
TRBV6-5	TRBJ2-5	ASSPFLAGEETQY
TRBV5-6	TRBJ2-1	ASSLEGASF
TRBV5-4	TRBJ2-2	ASSFMQGGTGELF
TRBV6-5	TRBJ1-3	ASSRTGAGNTIY